This T cell receptor beta chain was identified in a study of regulatory T cells in long-lasting Graves disease. The germline gives CDR1 DFQATT, CDR2 SNEGSKA (reference sequence). Trimming pared 5 bases from V and 4 bases from J, leaving 18 bases between. This CDR3 comprises 15 residues. In building TCR beta libraries, iRepertoire HTBI primers were used together with Arm-PCR of CDR3 regions. TCRdb reprocessed the multiplex PCR reads with MiXCR, giving one entry per CDR3 protein. The data contain some 340,000 distinct CDR3 sequences, about 11% of them singletons. Time point given: newly diagnosed GD, antithyroid drugs for less than 3 months. PBMC-derived RNA was used for the TCR library. These data were likewise used in another study, on T cells in Graves' hyperthyroidism and ophthalmopathy.

The rearrangement joins TRBV20-1 to TRBJ2-1; D gene unclear. The clonotype originates from a woman between 18 and 30 years old with Graves disease. The sequencing used peripheral blood mononuclear cells (PBMCs), collected at new diagnosis, from a patient treated with antithyroid drugs. DNA of the CDR3: TGCAGTGCTCCCAGTGGAGTAGGGTCATACAATGAGCAGTTCTTC. Translating gives CSAPSGVGSYNEQFF.